Below are 22 T cell receptor beta chains sequenced from a single sample in a study of blood T cell repertoires in COVID-19. Generated by immunoSEQ multiplex PCR, the TCRdb table keeps only in-frame clones and is missing some. The repertoire includes about 160,000 clones, over 75% of them detected once, and 6.5% to 8.5% sits in the top ten. The sequenced sample consisted of PBMCs or T cells enriched from blood (not recorded which). The receptors derive from a woman aged 45-60 years who had recovered from COVID-19.

The chain is built from TRBV6-4 and TRBJ2-3; the match to TRBD2 covers 14 bases. Looked up from germline, CDR1 is MRHNA and CDR2 is SNTAGT. Germline trimming cut 7 bases from V and 1 base from J; bases unmatched to any gene: 10. This CDR3 has 18 residues. This CDR3 is CASTRRGLAGGCTDTQYF. CDR3 coding DNA: TGTGCCAGCACCCGCCGAGGACTAGCGGGGGGATGCACAGATACGCAGTATTTT.

The chain is built from TRBV14 and TRBJ1-2; 7 nucleotides line up with TRBD1. Germline-derived CDR1 and CDR2 are SGHDN and FVKESK. J lost 4 bases, V lost 4 bases, and 6 bases had no gene match. The CDR3 has 14 residues. CDR3 sequence: CASSRGQEAYGYTF. The CDR3 DNA reads TGTGCCAGCAGCCGAGGACAGGAGGCCTATGGCTACACCTTC. The variable domain in full, completed from reference TRBV14 and TRBJ1-2, reads EAGVTQFPSHSVIEKGQTVTLRCDPISGHDNLYWYRRVMGKEIKFLLHFVKESKQDESGMPNNRFLAERTGGTYSTLKVQPAELEDSGVYFCASSRGQEAYGYTFGSGTRLTVV.

The J gene is TRBJ2-2, the V gene TRBV29-1, with 10 nucleotides matching TRBD1. Per germline, CDR1 SQVTM and CDR2 ANQGSEA. The V and J ends lost 7 bases and 4 bases, in that order; junction bases with no gene match: 6. The CDR3 is 14 amino acids. The CDR3 is CSARQGAGTGELFF. The CDR3 DNA follows: TGCAGCGCCAGACAGGGGGCAGGCACCGGGGAGCTGTTTTTT.

This sequence joins TRBV19 and TRBJ2-7; maybe TRBD1 (6 bases). The CDR3 length is 13 residues. CDR1 LNHDA and CDR2 SQIVND come from the germline V gene (reference sequence). Trimming removed 6 bases from V and 5 bases from J, with 14 bases in between. CDR3 in DNA: TGTGCCAGTAGCTCCACAGGGAACCACGAGCAGTACTTC. It codes for CASSSTGNHEQYF.

V gene TRBV3-1 (or the pseudogene TRBV3-2) combines with J gene TRBJ1-1; TRBD1 agrees at 7 bases. CDR3 length equals 16 residues. V lost 4 bases, J lost 4 bases, and 12 bases stayed unmatched. Germline assignment: CDR1 LGHDT and CDR2 YNNKEL (reference sequence). CDR3 in DNA: TGTGCCAGCAGCCCCCAGACACAGGGGTCGGGCACTGAAGCTTTCTTT. This gives the protein CASSPQTQGSGTEAFF.

The chain employs TRBV5-6 and TRBJ1-6; 7 bases agree with TRBD1. Looked up from germline, CDR1 is SGHDT and CDR2 is YYEEEE. J gave up 0 bases and V 4 bases, and 4 bases lay outside the gene matches. The length of the CDR3 is 16 residues. CDR3 amino acids: CASSAAGGSYNSPLHF. The CDR3 DNA reads TGTGCCAGCAGCGCGGCAGGGGGCTCCTATAATTCACCCCTCCACTTT. Filled out from reference TRBV5-6 and TRBJ1-6, the complete variable domain reads DAGVTQSPTHLIKTRGQQVTLRCSPKSGHDTVSWYQQALGQGPQFIFQYYEEEERQRGNFPDRFSGHQFPNYSSELNVNALLLGDSALYLCASSAAGGSYNSPLHFGNGTRLTVT.

Only a few counts were recorded for this clone. J is TRBJ1-2 and V is TRBV2; weak D call: TRBD1 (6 bases). Germline CDR1 is SNHLY and CDR2 is FYNNEI. The ends were cut back, 3 bases at V and 3 bases at J, with 11 bases in the middle. The CDR3 loop spans 14 amino acids. The CDR3 region has the DNA TGTGCCAGCAGTGATTACCGGACAGACTATGGCTACACCTTC. Its protein is CASSDYRTDYGYTF.

CDR3 nucleotide sequence: TGTGCCAGCAGCTTCGTTTTAGGCCGGGACAGGGCACCCCACGAGCAGTACTTC. Translated, it gives CASSFVLGRDRAPHEQYF. The genes are TRBV5-4 and TRBJ2-7; 9 nucleotides align to TRBD1. The CDR3 covers 18 residues. Germline CDR1 reads SGHNT; CDR2 reads YYREEE (reference sequence). Trimming at V came to 2 bases and at J to 5 bases, leaving 17 bases not matched to a gene.

This clone occurred once. The chain uses TRBV14 and TRBJ2-2, with TRBD1 as a possible D gene (5 bases). CDR3 size: 16 residues. Germline V CDR1 and CDR2: SGHDN, FVKESK. V was trimmed by 4 bases and J by 1 base, leaving 13 bases between them. For the CDR3, the DNA is TGTGCCAGCAGCCGTCTGGGGCCGGTGAACACCGGGGAGCTGTTTTTT. As protein: CASSRLGPVNTGELFF.

This chain joins TRBV12-3 or TRBV12-4 and TRBJ1-2; no reliable D call. The CDR3 contains 11 residues. V lost 3 bases and J lost 8, with 7 bases in between. The chain's CDR3 is CASSFEKGYTF. The CDR3 DNA is TGTGCCAGCAGTTTCGAGAAAGGCTACACCTTC.

The V gene is TRBV13, the J gene TRBJ2-2, with a tentative D call TRBD1 (7 bases). This CDR3 comprises 14 residues. The germline gives CDR1 PRHDT, CDR2 FYEKMQ (reference sequence). Between the trimmed V and J ends, which lost 6 bases and 6 bases, there was a span of 14 bases. In DNA, the CDR3 is TGTGCCAGCAGGTACAGGGGCGGGGCCGGGGAGCTGTTTTTT. The encoded protein is CASRYRGGAGELFF.

DNA for the CDR3: TGCGCCAGCAGCTTGGGAGGCCCGGGAACGACTTTCTTT. Translation gives CASSLGGPGTTFF. The V gene is TRBV5-1, the J gene TRBJ1-1; D unresolved. Germline loops: CDR1 SGHRS, CDR2 YFSETQ. The CDR3 is 13 amino acids. Trimming pared 0 bases from V and 12 bases from J, leaving 15 bases between.

The chain has TRBV18 and TRBJ1-5; 10 nucleotides line up with TRBD1. The CDR3 is 15 amino acids. Germline V gene data show CDR1 as KGHSH and CDR2 as LQKENI. Trimming at V came to 2 bases and at J to 6 bases, leaving 4 bases not matched to a gene. In DNA, the CDR3 is TGTGCCAGCTCACCAGCGACAGGGGGCCCTCAGCCCCAGCATTTT. Translation gives CASSPATGGPQPQHF. The full variable domain, rest sourced from reference TRBV18 and TRBJ1-5, is NAGVMQNPRHLVRRRGQEARLRCSPMKGHSHVYWYRQLPEEGLKFMVYLQKENIIDESGMPKERFSAEFPKEGPSILRIQQVVRGDSAAYFCASSPATGGPQPQHFGDGTRLSIL.

V is TRBV6-2 or TRBV6-3 and J is TRBJ2-3, with unresolved D. Looked up from germline, CDR1 is MNHEY and CDR2 is SVGEGT. The length of the CDR3 is 14 residues. V lost 5 bases and J lost 4, with 13 bases in between. The CDR3 loop is CASSLPVRADTQYF. The DNA for the CDR3 is TGTGCCAGCAGTCTCCCGGTACGGGCAGATACGCAGTATTTT.

The chain couples TRBV4-3 to TRBJ2-7; TRBD2 agrees at 8 bases. Germline V gene lookup returns CDR1 LGHNA and CDR2 YSLEER. The junction had 9 bases not matched to a gene; V was cut back by 2 bases and J by 6 bases. CDR3 length: 15 residues. The CDR3 protein is CASSQSIAGWSEQYF. The CDR3 DNA reads TGCGCCAGCAGCCAAAGTATAGCGGGGTGGAGCGAGCAGTACTTC.

This clone was found a few times. The chain employs TRBV19 and TRBJ1-5; 9 nucleotides align to TRBD1. The CDR3 is 15 amino acids. Losses at the gene ends were 5 bases for V and 3 bases for J; bases not matched to a gene: 5. Germline V gene sequence: CDR1 LNHDA, CDR2 SQIVND (reference sequence). This CDR3 reads CASSPRTGVNQPQHF. For the CDR3, the DNA is TGTGCCAGTAGTCCCCGGACAGGGGTCAATCAGCCCCAGCATTTT.

The V and J genes are TRBV27 and TRBJ1-5; TRBD1 agrees at 9 bases. The CDR3 runs to 17 residues. Germline V gene data show CDR1 as MNHEY and CDR2 as SMNVEV (reference sequence). J lost 5 bases, V lost 2 bases, and 10 bases had no gene match. The CDR3 loop reads CASSLAPGQGPYQPQHF. In DNA, the CDR3 is TGTGCCAGCAGTTTAGCCCCGGGACAGGGCCCTTATCAGCCCCAGCATTTT.

The rearrangement links TRBV11-2 to TRBJ1-1; D might be TRBD1 (6 bases). The V end lost 5 bases, the J end lost 6 bases, and 13 bases lay between the germline ends. The CDR3 loop spans 13 amino acids. Germline V CDR1 and CDR2: SGHAT, FQNNGV. CDR3 in DNA: TGTGCCAGCAGCCCACAGGGAACCCCTGAAGCTTTCTTT. Encoded protein: CASSPQGTPEAFF.

This clone was recorded only once. The chain carries TRBV9 and TRBJ2-7; 9 bases agree with TRBD1. V shed 4 bases and J 3 bases; nucleotides not matched to a gene: 8. CDR3 length: 15 residues. In germline, CDR1 is SGDLS, CDR2 YYNGEE. The CDR3 loop is CASSPSDRGLYEQYF. CDR3 DNA: TGTGCCAGCAGCCCCTCGGACAGGGGACTCTACGAGCAGTACTTC. Using reference TRBV9 and TRBJ2-7 for the parts outside the CDR3, the full variable domain is DSGVTQTPKHLITATGQRVTLRCSPRSGDLSVYWYQQSLDQGLQFLIQYYNGEERAKGNILERFSAQQFPDLHSELNLSSLELGDSALYFCASSPSDRGLYEQYFGPGTRLTVT.

The J gene is TRBJ1-1, the V gene TRBV18, with D possibly being TRBD1 (5 bases). V shed 2 bases and J shed 6 bases, with 19 bases lying between them. CDR1 is KGHSH, CDR2 LQKENI, per germline. This CDR3 region has 16 residues. DNA for the CDR3: TGTGCCAGCTCACCAACGCGACAGCATTTAACCGCTGAAGCTTTCTTT. This encodes CASSPTRQHLTAEAFF.

This chain joins TRBV7-9 and TRBJ2-7, with 9 bases matching TRBD1. Germline lookup yields CDR1 SEHNR and CDR2 FQNEAQ (reference sequence). This CDR3 is 16 amino acids long. Losses at the gene ends were 6 bases for V and 1 base for J; bases not matched to a gene: 10. CDR3 sequence: CASSLTGTGSSYEQYF. The CDR3, as DNA: TGTGCCAGCAGTCTAACCGGGACAGGGAGTTCCTACGAGCAGTACTTC.

The chain employs TRBV5-1 and TRBJ1-4; 7 bases are shared with TRBD1. The germline gives CDR1 SGHRS, CDR2 YFSETQ. This CDR3 has 14 residues. V lost 4 bases and J lost 4; bases outside the gene matches: 4. CDR3 sequence (DNA): TGCGCCAGCAGCCCAGGGGGTGGTAATGAAAAACTGTTTTTT. It yields the protein CASSPGGGNEKLFF.